One sample yielded the 27 T cell receptor beta chains listed below, sequenced in a study of T-cell memory formation after mild COVID-19. TCRdb analysed the 5' RACE reads with MiXCR anew, one entry per CDR3 protein. Of about 610,000 distinct CDR3 sequences in the sample, approximately 15% are singletons; the top ten hold just over 8%. Sequenced input: PBMCs or a T cell subset sorted from them (not recorded which). The receptors were sampled from an adult woman who had mild COVID-19 (a few samples of this study predate the infection). Cell type and time point are not known.

This clonotype was detected a few times. The V gene is TRBV9, the J gene TRBJ1-1; D possibly corresponds to TRBD1 (5 bases). The CDR3 runs 14 residues. CDR1 is SGDLS, CDR2 YYNGEE, per germline. Trimming removed 3 bases from V and 1 base from J, with 10 bases in between. The CDR3 nucleotides read TGTGCCAGCAGCGCCAGGGCCTCGAACACTGAAGCTTTCTTT. It yields the protein CASSARASNTEAFF.

This clonotype has more than one count but fewer than ten. CDR3 DNA: TGTGCCACCAGCAGAGAGCTGGGTGAGCAGTACTTC. Translated, it gives CATSRELGEQYF. The rearrangement uses TRBV15 and TRBJ2-7; D not resolved. The germline V gene encodes CDR1 LNHNV and CDR2 YYDKDF (reference sequence). The CDR3 is 12 amino acids. Deletions cut 0 bases from V and 7 bases from J, with 7 bases between.

V and J are TRBV5-4 and TRBJ2-1; 7 bases are a match to TRBD1. J lost 6 bases, V lost 0 bases, and 6 bases had no gene match. The CDR3 contains 15 residues. CDR1 is SGHNT, CDR2 YYREEE, per germline (reference sequence). This CDR3 is CASSLALNRGNEQFF. CDR3 nucleotide sequence: TGTGCCAGCAGCTTGGCTTTAAACAGGGGCAATGAGCAGTTCTTC.

This clonotype came up a few times. The rearrangement joins TRBV12-3 or TRBV12-4 to TRBJ1-1; tentative D call: TRBD1 (6 bases). This CDR3 comprises 14 residues. The germline V and J ends were trimmed by 3 bases and 4 bases, with 12 bases remaining between them. This chain's CDR3 is CASSFSLGGTEAFF. The DNA of the CDR3 is TGTGCCAGCAGTTTTAGCTTAGGGGGCACTGAAGCTTTCTTT.

This clonotype was seen a handful of times. V and J are TRBV20-1 and TRBJ2-2; TRBD2 matches at 8 bases. V shed 5 bases, J shed 6 bases, and the junction held 2 bases outside the gene matches. The CDR3 is 12 amino acids. Germline V lookup: CDR1 DFQATT, CDR2 SNEGSKA (reference sequence). As DNA, the CDR3 is TGCAGTGCTGAGCGGGGGCCCGGGGAGCTGTTTTTT. Translated, it gives CSAERGPGELFF.

This chain joins TRBV7-8 and TRBJ2-7; no clear D. From germline, CDR1 is SGHVS and CDR2 FQNEAQ. This CDR3 has 18 residues. V gave up 5 bases and J gave up 2 bases, with 25 bases separating them. In DNA form, the CDR3 reads TGTGCCAGCAGCCTTTACCTTAGTAGTACAGTAAAGCCCTACGAGCAGTACTTC. Protein product: CASSLYLSSTVKPYEQYF.

The rearrangement links TRBV19 to TRBJ1-2; D uncertain. Germline V gives CDR1 LNHDA, CDR2 SQIVND (reference sequence). V dropped 2 bases and J dropped 6 bases, with 7 bases sitting between them. CDR3 length: 12 residues. CDR3 region: CASSITGDGYTF. DNA of the CDR3: TGTGCCAGTAGTATAACCGGGGATGGCTACACCTTC.

This clonotype was counted between two and nine times. The genes are TRBV5-5 and TRBJ2-7; 11 bases line up with TRBD2. The CDR3 is 15 residues long. V was clipped by 4 bases and J by 3 bases; unmatched bases: 6. The germline V gene has CDR1 SGHKS and CDR2 YYEKEE (reference sequence). The CDR3 region has the DNA TGTGCCAGCAGCGTGGGACTAGCGGTCAACTACGAGCAGTACTTC. Its protein product is CASSVGLAVNYEQYF.

The chain carries TRBV20-1 and TRBJ2-3; the match to TRBD2 covers 9 bases. The V and J ends lost 5 bases and 4 bases, in that order; junction bases with no gene match: 13. The germline gives CDR1 DFQATT, CDR2 SNEGSKA (reference sequence). CDR3 size: 16 residues. The CDR3 bases are TGCAGTGCTCCCAAGAGTAGCGGGAGTCCCCCAGATACGCAGTATTTT. Its translation: CSAPKSSGSPPDTQYF.

The chain employs TRBV11-2 and TRBJ1-1; 9 bases agree with TRBD1. The CDR3 covers 12 residues. Germline CDR1 reads SGHAT; CDR2 reads FQNNGV. With 3 bases clipped from V and 10 bases from J, the junction kept 3 bases outside the gene matches. As DNA, the CDR3 is TGTGCCAGCAGCTTTGGGACAGGGAGAGCTTTCTTT. This sequence encodes CASSFGTGRAFF. The entire variable domain, with the rest obtained from reference TRBV11-2 and TRBJ1-1, is as follows: EAGVAQSPRYKIIEKRQSVAFWCNPISGHATLYWYQQILGQGPKLLIQFQNNGVVDDSQLPKDRFSAERLKGVDSTLKIQPAKLEDSAVYLCASSFGTGRAFFGQGTRLTVV.

A few counts support this clonotype. The chain employs TRBV28 and TRBJ2-5; 8 bases map to TRBD1. Germline loops: CDR1 MDHEN, CDR2 SYDVKM. Losses at the gene ends were 3 bases for V and 0 bases for J; bases not matched to a gene: 6. This CDR3 comprises 16 residues. For the CDR3, the DNA is TGTGCCAGCAGTTTTCGGGACAGGCAAAACCAAGAGACCCAGTACTTC. It encodes CASSFRDRQNQETQYF.

This clonotype was found a few times. DNA of the CDR3: TGCAGCGTTGTCCGATGGACAGGGGATCGGGATACGCAGTATTTT. Translating it yields CSVVRWTGDRDTQYF. The V call is TRBV29-1, the J call TRBJ2-3, with 9 bases that match TRBD1. The CDR3 sequence is 15 residues long. Germline V CDR1 and CDR2: SQVTM, ANQGSEA. Trimming removed 4 bases from V and 6 bases from J; junction bases left unmatched: 11.

This chain connects TRBV6-2 or TRBV6-3 to TRBJ1-1, with D possibly matching TRBD1 (5 bases). Germline values: CDR1 MNHEY, CDR2 SVGEGT. The ends were cut back, 5 bases at V and 8 bases at J, with 12 bases in the middle. The CDR3 is made up of 12 amino acids. CDR3: CASSARVGEAFF. CDR3 sequence (DNA): TGTGCCAGCAGTGCCAGGGTAGGGGAAGCTTTCTTT.

This clonotype came up a few times. The chain joins TRBV18 to TRBJ2-1; D perhaps matches TRBD2 (5 bases). The V gene's germline CDR1 is KGHSH and CDR2 LQKENI. V was clipped by 3 bases and J by 5 bases, with 11 bases between them. The CDR3 spans 14 residues. CDR3 sequence: CASSPWTLNNEQFF. The CDR3 nucleotides are TGTGCCAGCTCACCGTGGACTCTAAACAATGAGCAGTTCTTC. The entire variable domain, with the rest obtained from reference TRBV18 and TRBJ2-1, is as follows: NAGVMQNPRHLVRRRGQEARLRCSPMKGHSHVYWYRQLPEEGLKFMVYLQKENIIDESGMPKERFSAEFPKEGPSILRIQQVVRGDSAAYFCASSPWTLNNEQFFGPGTRLTVL.

There are a few counts of this clonotype. The chain couples TRBV9 to TRBJ2-7; the D gene is possibly TRBD2 (6 bases). V was clipped by 2 bases and J by 5 bases, with 17 bases between them. Germline V lookup: CDR1 SGDLS, CDR2 YYNGEE. CDR3 length equals 15 residues. As DNA, the CDR3 is TGTGCCAGCAGCGTCCGTTCGGGAGTTCTAAACGAGCAGTACTTC. Residues: CASSVRSGVLNEQYF.

This clonotype was seen more than once but under ten times. This chain connects TRBV29-1 to TRBJ1-1, with a possible D match to TRBD1 (6 bases). V lost 2 bases to trimming and J lost 1 base, with 8 bases between them. CDR3 size: 13 residues. CDR1 and CDR2 from the germline V gene are SQVTM and ANQGSEA. The CDR3 DNA follows: TGCAGCGTTGAAAAGGGGGGGAACACTGAAGCTTTCTTT. It translates to CSVEKGGNTEAFF.

This clonotype was seen a few times. The rearrangement links TRBV30 to TRBJ1-2; D is unclear. Germline-derived CDR1 and CDR2 are GTSNPN and SVGIG (reference sequence). CDR3 size: 13 residues. Trimming shortened V by 0 bases and J by 4 bases, and 9 bases separated the two germline ends. CDR3: CAWSVGLSYGYTF. CDR3 nucleotides: TGTGCCTGGAGTGTAGGTCTCAGCTATGGCTACACCTTC.

This chain uses TRBV6-5 with TRBJ1-5; tentatively, D is TRBD1 (5 bases). CDR1 is MNHEY, CDR2 SVGAGI, per germline. V lost 5 bases and J 10 bases, leaving 24 bases between the germline ends. The CDR3 covers 16 residues. CDR3 DNA: TGTGCCAGCAGTCTCTCCGGGACCGCCGTCGGTCGACCCCAGCATTTT. This gives the protein CASSLSGTAVGRPQHF.

This clonotype has a handful of counts. This chain links TRBV5-4 with TRBJ1-2, with D maybe TRBD1 (5 bases). The CDR3 is made up of 17 amino acids. Germline loops: CDR1 SGHNT, CDR2 YYREEE (reference sequence). The ends were cut back, 0 bases at V and 2 bases at J, with 17 bases in the middle. This CDR3 reads CASSLAFSTGGNYGYTF. As DNA, the CDR3 is TGTGCCAGCAGCTTGGCGTTTAGCACCGGGGGGAACTATGGCTACACCTTC.

This clonotype was seen a few times. The genes are TRBV12-3 or TRBV12-4 and TRBJ1-2; the match to TRBD1 covers 7 bases. The CDR3 loop spans 15 amino acids. Trimming at V came to 4 bases and at J to 1 base, leaving 6 bases not matched to a gene. The CDR3 protein is CASSSTGTVNYGYTF. The CDR3 coding sequence is TGTGCCAGCAGTTCTACCGGGACAGTTAACTATGGCTACACCTTC.

This clonotype showed up just a few times. The V and J genes are TRBV10-3 and TRBJ2-2; 7 nucleotides match TRBD2. The CDR3 consists of 15 residues. With 4 bases clipped from V and 5 bases from J, the junction kept 7 bases outside the gene matches. Germline V CDR1 and CDR2: ENHRY, SYGVKD. In DNA form, the CDR3 reads TGTGCCATCAGTGGGGTATCGGGAGGAACCGGGGAGCTGTTTTTT. Amino acid sequence: CAISGVSGGTGELFF.

CDR3 sequence: CSARAFKGGAGNQPQHF. The CDR3 coding sequence is TGCAGTGCTAGGGCTTTCAAAGGGGGGGCTGGCAATCAGCCCCAGCATTTT. The chain carries TRBV20-1 and TRBJ1-5, with a weak D call TRBD1 (6 bases). Germline V lookup: CDR1 DFQATT, CDR2 SNEGSKA (reference sequence). The V end was cut by 3 bases, the J end by 2 bases, with 20 bases between. The length of the CDR3 is 17 residues.

A few counts support this clonotype. The chain couples TRBV27 to TRBJ2-7, with D tentatively TRBD1 (5 bases). V lost 6 bases and J 0 bases, leaving 12 bases between the germline ends. The CDR3 consists of 14 residues. Germline loops: CDR1 MNHEY, CDR2 SMNVEV (reference sequence). The CDR3 loop reads CASSYDSYSYEQYF. CDR3 bases: TGTGCCAGCAGCTATGACAGCTACTCCTACGAGCAGTACTTC.

This sequence joins TRBV7-9 and TRBJ1-5; D perhaps matches TRBD1 (6 bases). The germline gives CDR1 SEHNR, CDR2 FQNEAQ (reference sequence). This CDR3 has 15 residues. V was shortened by 4 bases and J by 3 bases, with 13 bases between the two germline ends. The DNA for the CDR3 is TGTGCCAGCAGCTCCGGGGGCGCGATCAATCAGCCCCAGCATTTT. Translation: CASSSGGAINQPQHF.

CDR3 amino acids: CATSREGVGETQYF. In nucleotides, the CDR3 is TGTGCCACCAGCAGAGAAGGAGTTGGGGAGACCCAGTACTTC. This rearrangement joins TRBV15 to TRBJ2-5; D is uncertain. There are 14 residues in the CDR3. The V gene's germline CDR1 is LNHNV and CDR2 YYDKDF (reference sequence). Trimming cost V 0 bases and J 5 bases, with 10 bases left between them.

The J gene is TRBJ2-6, the V gene TRBV12-3 or TRBV12-4, with D tentatively TRBD1 (6 bases). V lost 3 bases and J lost 4, with 16 bases in between. This CDR3 is built from 17 residues. CDR3 in amino acids: CASSFDRRSLGANVLTF. CDR3 DNA: TGTGCCAGCAGTTTTGACAGGAGGTCTCTGGGGGCCAACGTCCTGACTTTC.

The chain uses TRBV6-5 and TRBJ2-1; 11 bases map to TRBD2. V shed 7 bases and J 7 bases; nucleotides not matched to a gene: 9. The germline gives CDR1 MNHEY, CDR2 SVGAGI. This CDR3 has 15 amino acids. CDR3 nucleotide sequence: TGTGCCAGCACTTCGGGACTAGCGGCCGGGAATGAGCAGTTCTTC. It codes for CASTSGLAAGNEQFF.